The 20 T cell receptor beta chains presented below share a single source sample, sequenced in a study of blood T cell repertoires in COVID-19. Measured with immunoSEQ multiplex PCR; TCRdb has only the in-frame clones, and not every one. The sample has approximately 140,000 clones; around three quarters are singletons. The sequenced sample was peripheral blood. Receptor source: a man aged 55 to 70 with acute or convalescent COVID-19.

CDR3 residues: CASSTNPRGLGDGYTF. In DNA form, the CDR3 reads TGTGCCAGCAGCACAAACCCCAGGGGGCTGGGAGATGGCTACACCTTC. The rearrangement uses TRBV27 and TRBJ1-2; TRBD1 agrees at 8 bases. V shed 6 bases and J 6 bases; nucleotides not matched to a gene: 15. Germline values: CDR1 MNHEY, CDR2 SMNVEV (reference sequence). This CDR3 has 16 residues.

The chain carries TRBV19 and TRBJ1-3; possibly TRBD1 for D (5 bases). The CDR3 sequence is 15 residues long. Germline V gene sequence: CDR1 LNHDA, CDR2 SQIVND (reference sequence). V lost 6 bases and J 7 bases, leaving 19 bases between the germline ends. CDR3 protein: CASRTGGDLWNTIYF. The DNA for the CDR3 is TGTGCCAGTAGAACCGGGGGGGACCTGTGGAACACCATATATTTT.

The V and J genes are TRBV6-5 and TRBJ1-6, with TRBD1 as a possible D gene (5 bases). Between the trimmed V and J ends, which lost 5 bases and 7 bases, there was a span of 15 bases. The CDR3 runs to 15 residues. Germline CDR1 reads MNHEY; CDR2 reads SVGAGI. The CDR3 DNA sequence: TGTGCCAGCAGTCAGGGCCCAGCTTCGAATTCACCCCTCCACTTT. Translating gives CASSQGPASNSPLHF.

This clone turned up a few times. The chain recombines TRBV27 with TRBJ2-7; D may be TRBD2 (5 bases). The germline V and J ends were trimmed by 5 bases and 2 bases, with 10 bases remaining between them. Germline CDR1 and CDR2: MNHEY and SMNVEV (reference sequence). This CDR3 region has 13 residues. The CDR3 sequence is CASSPTRPYEQYF. CDR3 coding DNA: TGTGCCAGCAGTCCCACTAGACCCTACGAGCAGTACTTC.

The rearrangement joins TRBV15 to TRBJ1-1; no definite D call. The CDR3 is 15 residues long. The V end was cut by 0 bases, the J end by 2 bases, with 10 bases between. Germline assignment: CDR1 LNHNV and CDR2 YYDKDF (reference sequence). CDR3 region: CATSRDWGVNTEAFF. In DNA form, the CDR3 reads TGTGCCACCAGCAGAGATTGGGGAGTAAACACTGAAGCTTTCTTT.

The rearrangement links TRBV6-1 to TRBJ2-5; 8 nucleotides line up with TRBD2. Germline CDR1 MNHNS, CDR2 SASEGT. There are 15 residues in the CDR3. With V trimmed by 3 bases and J by 5 bases, 8 bases remained unmatched. The CDR3 sequence is CASSELAGRGETQYF. CDR3 nucleotides: TGTGCCAGCAGTGAGTTAGCGGGACGCGGGGAGACCCAGTACTTC.

The CDR3 coding sequence is TGCGCCAGCAGCTTGGGGCTGAAGCTAGCGGGGGACAATGAGCAGTTCTTC. Amino acid sequence: CASSLGLKLAGDNEQFF. The rearrangement joins TRBV5-1 to TRBJ2-1; 10 nucleotides agree with TRBD2. CDR3 length equals 17 residues. The junction had 8 bases not matched to a gene; V was cut back by 0 bases and J by 5 bases. Looked up from germline, CDR1 is SGHRS and CDR2 is YFSETQ.

The chain carries TRBV29-1 and TRBJ2-7; D possibly corresponds to TRBD1 (5 bases). Trimming shortened V by 5 bases and J by 6 bases, and 14 bases separated the two germline ends. Germline CDR1 and CDR2: SQVTM and ANQGSEA. CDR3 length equals 12 residues. The CDR3 DNA reads as TGCAGCGTTAAAATGGGGCTCGGCGAGCAGTACTTC. Translated: CSVKMGLGEQYF.

This chain links TRBV7-6 with TRBJ1-1, with a weak D call TRBD1 (5 bases). The ends were cut back, 4 bases at V and 5 bases at J, with 17 bases in the middle. The germline gives CDR1 SGHVS, CDR2 FNYEAQ. This CDR3 has 15 residues. The CDR3 coding sequence is TGTGCCAGCAGCTCCCAACAAGCCGGGGGGACTGAAGCTTTCTTT. Amino acid sequence: CASSSQQAGGTEAFF.

This chain connects TRBV5-1 to TRBJ2-7; no clear D. V was pared by 0 bases and J by 6 bases, with 4 bases between. The CDR3 is 11 residues long. Germline loops: CDR1 SGHRS, CDR2 YFSETQ. DNA for the CDR3: TGCGCCAGCAGCTTGGCCGGCGAGCAGTACTTC. As protein: CASSLAGEQYF.

This chain connects TRBV19 to TRBJ1-1; D might be TRBD1 (5 bases). Trimming removed 3 bases from V and 11 bases from J, with 13 bases in between. The CDR3 loop spans 12 amino acids. Germline lookup yields CDR1 LNHDA and CDR2 SQIVND (reference sequence). The CDR3 nucleotides read TGTGCCAGTAGTATTAGGGACGCGGGGGCTTTCTTT. This encodes CASSIRDAGAFF.

V gene TRBV6-5 combines with J gene TRBJ2-7; tentative D call: TRBD1 (7 bases). V was shortened by 6 bases and J by 6 bases, with 18 bases between the two germline ends. The CDR3 has 14 residues. CDR1 is MNHEY and CDR2 is SVGAGI in the germline V gene. CDR3 DNA sequence: TGTGCCAGCAGCCCCAGGTCAGGGGGGATCGAGCAGTACTTC. Translating it yields CASSPRSGGIEQYF.

CDR3 region: CASSLEGQGFYNEQFF. The CDR3 nucleotides read TGTGCCAGCAGCTTGGAGGGACAGGGGTTTTACAATGAGCAGTTCTTC. The genes are TRBV7-2 and TRBJ2-1; 10 bases map to TRBD1. Germline lookup yields CDR1 SGHTA and CDR2 FQGNSA. V shed 3 bases, J shed 4 bases, and the junction held 6 bases outside the gene matches. The CDR3 runs to 16 residues.

Only a few counts were recorded for this clone. The chain is built from TRBV7-2 and TRBJ1-1; D gene uncertain. Germline lookup yields CDR1 SGHTA and CDR2 FQGNSA. Trimming pared 5 bases from V and 0 bases from J, leaving 13 bases between. The CDR3 spans 15 residues. The CDR3 spells CASSPGGGMNTEAFF. CDR3 bases: TGTGCCAGCAGCCCCGGAGGAGGGATGAACACTGAAGCTTTCTTT.

The J gene is TRBJ2-2, the V gene TRBV28, with 11 bases fitting TRBD2. Per the germline V gene, CDR1 is MDHEN and CDR2 is SYDVKM. J was trimmed by 3 bases and V by 7 bases; bases with no gene match: 7. This CDR3 comprises 16 residues. The CDR3 region is CASTLGTSGYTGELFF. In DNA form, the CDR3 reads TGTGCCAGCACCCTCGGGACTAGCGGATACACCGGGGAGCTGTTTTTT.

The rearrangement uses TRBV9 and TRBJ2-7; TRBD1 agrees at 11 bases. Germline V lookup: CDR1 SGDLS, CDR2 YYNGEE. The CDR3 runs 14 residues. V was pared by 3 bases and J by 5 bases, with 4 bases of the junction left unmatched. DNA of the CDR3: TGTGCCAGCAGCGCGGGACAGGGGGTGCACGAGCAGTACTTC. Its translation: CASSAGQGVHEQYF.

The chain couples TRBV7-9 to TRBJ2-1; no firm D call. Per the germline V gene, CDR1 is SEHNR and CDR2 is FQNEAQ (reference sequence). Trimming shortened V by 5 bases and J by 9 bases, and 11 bases separated the two germline ends. CDR3 size: 12 residues. The CDR3 DNA is TGTGCCAGCAGCGGAGAAAAGCCTGAGCAGTTCTTC. This encodes CASSGEKPEQFF.

This rearrangement joins TRBV11-1 to TRBJ2-7, with 9 nucleotides matching TRBD2. This CDR3 has 14 residues. Trimming at V came to 6 bases and at J to 4 bases, leaving 7 bases not matched to a gene. Per germline, CDR1 SGHAT and CDR2 FQDESV (reference sequence). The CDR3 DNA sequence: TGTGCCAGCAGACCCGGACTAGCGCAGTACGAGCAGTACTTC. This encodes CASRPGLAQYEQYF. Full variable domain (rest looked up from reference TRBV11-1 and TRBJ2-7): EAEVAQSPRYKITEKSQAVAFWCDPISGHATLYWYRQILGQGPELLVQFQDESVVDDSQLPKDRFSAERLKGVDSTLKIQPAELGDSAMYLCASRPGLAQYEQYFGPGTRLTVT.

This clone occurred once. V usage is TRBV27 and J usage is TRBJ2-7, with D maybe TRBD1 (6 bases). V was cut by 3 bases and J by 6 bases, with 15 bases left in between. The germline V gene encodes CDR1 MNHEY and CDR2 SMNVEV (reference sequence). The CDR3 has 14 amino acids. The CDR3 nucleotides read TGTGCCAGCAGTTTTTTAACAGGGAAAAGCGAGCAGTACTTC. Residues: CASSFLTGKSEQYF.

The chain uses TRBV10-2 and TRBJ1-4; D gene ambiguous. The V gene's germline CDR1 is WSHSY and CDR2 SAAADI. CDR3 length: 13 amino acids. V was shortened by 9 bases and J by 0 bases, with 8 bases between the two germline ends. The CDR3 bases are TGCGCCAGTACGGAGGCAACTAATGAAAAACTGTTTTTT. It yields the protein CASTEATNEKLFF.